These 3 T cell receptor beta chains originate from one sample sequenced in a study of T cell responses to AZD1222 COVID-19 vaccine. Only in-frame clones appear in the TCRdb table, and some are missing; sequencing was by immunoSEQ multiplex PCR. The top ten clones hold less than 11% of a sample with more than 150,000 clones, 85% to 95% of them seen once. The sequences come from peripheral blood, collected on day 0 of AZD1222 vaccination. The receptors were gathered from an adult in good health.

V is TRBV6-2 or TRBV6-3 and J is TRBJ1-4, with D hard to call. The CDR3 has 13 amino acids. Trimming took 5 bases from V and 8 from J, leaving 12 bases between them. Germline CDR1 and CDR2: MNHEY and SVGEGT. In DNA, the CDR3 is TGTGCCAGCAGTGATGCGGGTGAAGAAAAACTGTTTTTT. Amino acid sequence: CASSDAGEEKLFF.

This clone was counted once. This chain connects TRBV13 to TRBJ2-7; D gene uncertain. Trimming left V 5 bases short and J 0 bases short, with 11 bases between. The CDR3 extends over 14 amino acids. Germline V gene lookup returns CDR1 PRHDT and CDR2 FYEKMQ (reference sequence). The CDR3 here is CASSLLLSSYEQYF. The CDR3 nucleotides are TGTGCCAGCAGCCTTCTATTGAGCTCCTACGAGCAGTACTTC.

The chain joins TRBV5-6 to TRBJ2-7; D may be TRBD1 (6 bases). V shed 1 base and J shed 2 bases, with 13 bases lying between them. The CDR3 is 15 residues long. Germline CDR1 SGHDT, CDR2 YYEEEE. The chain's CDR3 is CASSLLGPGAYEQYV. DNA for the CDR3: TGTGCCAGCAGCTTGTTGGGTCCAGGGGCCTACGAGCAGTACGTC.